The next 5 T cell receptor beta chains were all read from a single sample in a study of regulatory and conventional T cells in RAG deficiency. Conventional CD4+ T cells were sorted from blood as CD25-low CD127-high cells. The protocol was immunoSEQ multiplex PCR, while the TCRdb copy is restricted to in-frame clones and leaves out a portion. This sample has more than 35,000 clones, with 85% to 90% found just once. The same specimen was also included in a second study, on regulatory T cells. That paper adds: Amplification used 52 TRBV primers and 13 TRBJ primers.

Material: CD4+ effector T cells sorted from blood. The receptors shown here come from a human donor in good health.

The chain carries TRBV5-1 and TRBJ2-3; 8 nucleotides line up with TRBD2. Germline values: CDR1 SGHRS, CDR2 YFSETQ. The V gene end was trimmed by 5 bases and the J gene end by 2 bases; junction bases not matched to a gene: 10. CDR3 size: 16 residues. The CDR3 region is CASRALAGPPTDTQYF. Written as DNA, the CDR3 is TGCGCCAGCAGGGCTCTAGCGGGTCCCCCCACAGATACGCAGTATTTT.

This clone was recorded only once. This chain joins TRBV9 and TRBJ2-2, with D maybe TRBD2 (6 bases). V was trimmed by 3 bases and J by 7 bases, leaving 16 bases between them. In germline, CDR1 is SGDLS, CDR2 YYNGEE. CDR3 length: 15 residues. In DNA, the CDR3 is TGTGCCAGCAGCGGCGGGGCCCTTCGAAGCGGGGAGCTGTTTTTT. Protein product: CASSGGALRSGELFF.

This chain links TRBV14 with TRBJ2-1, with 9 nucleotides matching TRBD2. The length of the CDR3 is 14 residues. Germline loops: CDR1 SGHDN, CDR2 FVKESK. J was trimmed by 9 bases and V by 4 bases; bases with no gene match: 7. CDR3: CASSLGLATSEQFF. CDR3 coding DNA: TGTGCCAGCAGCCTTGGACTAGCGACAAGTGAGCAGTTCTTC.

J is TRBJ2-7 and V is TRBV6-5; either TRBD1 or TRBD2 may supply D (5 bases each). The CDR3 covers 15 residues. The germline V and J ends were trimmed by 6 bases and 4 bases, with 19 bases remaining between them. Germline V gene data show CDR1 as MNHEY and CDR2 as SVGAGI. The CDR3, as DNA: TGTGCCAGCAGCCGGACATCAACGGGGCCTTACGAGCAGTACTTC. Residues: CASSRTSTGPYEQYF.

The V and J genes are TRBV27 and TRBJ2-3, with 8 bases fitting TRBD1. This CDR3 is 18 amino acids long. Germline CDR1 reads MNHEY; CDR2 reads SMNVEV (reference sequence). V dropped 2 bases and J dropped 0; count of bases not matched to a gene: 10. The CDR3 sequence: CASSLTRRQGPSTDTQYF. The CDR3 DNA reads TGTGCCAGCAGTTTAACCCGGAGACAGGGGCCGAGCACAGATACGCAGTATTTT.